The 24 T cell receptor beta chains reported below all come from one sample, sequenced in a study of control samples from healthy donors and cancer patients. Assay used: immunoSEQ multiplex PCR; TCRdb lists only in-frame clones, some missing. This sample has around 170,000 clones, with around 88% found just once. The source material was blood. The receptor set was obtained from a woman in her 30s in good health.

The chain links TRBV5-6 to TRBJ2-1; D is unclear. CDR3 size: 14 residues. In germline, CDR1 is SGHDT, CDR2 YYEEEE. V was clipped by 2 bases and J by 1 base, with 7 bases between them. The CDR3, as DNA: TGTGCCAGCAGCTTTTCCCGGTCCTACAATGAGCAGTTCTTC. As protein: CASSFSRSYNEQFF.

This rearrangement joins TRBV7-2 to TRBJ2-3, with TRBD1 identical over 8 bases. V trimming: 5 bases; J trimming: 5 bases; junction bases outside the gene matches: 9. The CDR3 extends over 15 amino acids. Per germline, CDR1 SGHTA and CDR2 FQGNSA. CDR3 nucleotides: TGTGCCAGCAGCCCGGGACAGGCGGGCCAAGATACGCAGTATTTT. Translating gives CASSPGQAGQDTQYF.

The genes are TRBV6-5 and TRBJ2-7; D is possibly TRBD2 (6 bases). Germline CDR1 MNHEY, CDR2 SVGAGI. CDR3 size: 13 residues. V was cut by 7 bases and J by 4 bases, with 14 bases left in between. The CDR3 is CASKYRESYEQYF. As DNA, the CDR3 is TGTGCCAGCAAGTACCGGGAGAGTTACGAGCAGTACTTC.

This chain joins TRBV10-3 and TRBJ1-2; 8 positions agree with TRBD1. The junction had 15 bases not matched to a gene; V was cut back by 10 bases and J by 5 bases. The CDR3 is 15 amino acids. Germline CDR1 is ENHRY and CDR2 is SYGVKD. This CDR3 reads CATYTRTGYEYGYTF. In DNA, the CDR3 is TGTGCCACTTACACTCGGACAGGGTATGAGTATGGCTACACCTTC.

The CDR3 protein is CASTPPGGNTIYF. CDR3 DNA sequence: TGTGCCAGCACCCCGCCTGGCGGAAACACCATATATTTT. The chain has TRBV12-3 or TRBV12-4 and TRBJ1-3, with D unclear. The CDR3 spans 13 residues. Trimming removed 7 bases from V and 4 bases from J, with 11 bases in between.

The chain is built from TRBV11-2 and TRBJ2-7; 7 bases are shared with TRBD1. The V gene end was trimmed by 5 bases and the J gene end by 3 bases; junction bases not matched to a gene: 4. The germline CDR1 and CDR2 sequences are SGHAT and FQNNGV. The CDR3 consists of 13 residues. The CDR3 DNA reads TGTGCCAGCAGCAGGGACAGTGGCTACGAGCAGTACTTC. Translating it yields CASSRDSGYEQYF.

The chain combines TRBV27 with TRBJ2-3; no reliable D call. V shed 6 bases and J shed 6 bases, with 16 bases lying between them. The CDR3 has 14 residues. Per the germline V gene, CDR1 is MNHEY and CDR2 is SMNVEV (reference sequence). Here the CDR3 DNA reads TGTGCCAGCAGGACAAAAATAGTGGGCGATACGCAGTATTTT. Residues: CASRTKIVGDTQYF.

The V and J genes are TRBV7-9 and TRBJ1-5, with D perhaps TRBD1 (5 bases). V was cut by 5 bases and J by 5 bases, with 13 bases left in between. The CDR3 length is 14 residues. The germline CDR1 and CDR2 sequences are SEHNR and FQNEAQ (reference sequence). In DNA, the CDR3 is TGTGCCAGCAGCCCCCCCGGGGCATATCAGCCCCAGCATTTT. It translates to CASSPPGAYQPQHF.

V gene TRBV2 combines with J gene TRBJ1-2, with 7 nucleotides matching TRBD1. The CDR3 spans 13 residues. The J segment lost 7 bases and the V segment lost 7 bases, leaving 9 bases of the junction unmatched. In germline, CDR1 is SNHLY, CDR2 FYNNEI. This CDR3 is CASNRQGEIGYTF. CDR3 DNA sequence: TGTGCCAGCAATCGACAGGGTGAGATTGGCTACACCTTC.

This chain uses TRBV18 with TRBJ2-1; 9 positions match TRBD1. V trimming: 1 base; J trimming: 7 bases; junction bases outside the gene matches: 8. Germline CDR1 is KGHSH and CDR2 is LQKENI. This CDR3 has 16 residues. The chain's CDR3 is CASSPRGDRALNEQFF. CDR3 DNA sequence: TGTGCCAGCTCACCACGGGGGGACAGGGCACTTAATGAGCAGTTCTTC.

In nucleotides, the CDR3 is TGTGCCACCAGCCCTGGGGCAGGGAGGGGCTACACCTTC. Its translation is CATSPGAGRGYTF. V and J are TRBV15 and TRBJ1-2, with TRBD1 as a possible D gene (5 bases). CDR3 size: 13 residues. V lost 5 bases and J lost 8, with 15 bases in between. Germline-derived CDR1 and CDR2 are LNHNV and YYDKDF (reference sequence).

This clone has just one count. The V and J genes are TRBV28 and TRBJ2-5, with D unresolved. The CDR3 has 14 amino acids. V was clipped by 2 bases and J by 2 bases, with 9 bases between them. Germline V gene lookup returns CDR1 MDHEN and CDR2 SYDVKM. The CDR3 is CASSLRPRQETQYF. The CDR3 coding sequence is TGTGCCAGCAGTTTACGGCCTAGACAAGAGACCCAGTACTTC.

The chain uses TRBV19 and TRBJ1-3; the D is unclear. Germline assignment: CDR1 LNHDA and CDR2 SQIVND (reference sequence). The ends were cut back, 5 bases at V and 1 base at J, with 6 bases in the middle. This CDR3 region has 13 residues. This chain's CDR3 is CASSRVSGNTIYF. CDR3 sequence (DNA): TGTGCCAGTAGTCGGGTATCTGGAAACACCATATATTTT. Drawing the rest from reference TRBV19 and TRBJ1-3, the complete variable domain is DGGITQSPKYLFRKEGQNVTLSCEQNLNHDAMYWYRQDPGQGLRLIYYSQIVNDFQKGDIAEGYSVSREKKESFPLTVTSAQKNPTAFYLCASSRVSGNTIYFGEGSWLTVV.

The chain employs TRBV6-5 and TRBJ1-1; 7 positions agree with TRBD1. CDR3 length equals 13 residues. V dropped 5 bases and J dropped 1; count of bases not matched to a gene: 1. CDR1 and CDR2 (germline): MNHEY, SVGAGI. CDR3 residues: CASSRQGNTEAFF. CDR3 bases: TGTGCCAGCAGTAGACAGGGGAACACTGAAGCTTTCTTT.

In regard to this clone: This sample includes further DNA sequences coding for the same CDR3. The V call is TRBV18, the J call TRBJ2-1; D may be TRBD1 or TRBD2 (5 bases each). The length of the CDR3 is 13 residues. V was pared by 3 bases and J by 6 bases, with 9 bases between. Germline V gives CDR1 KGHSH, CDR2 LQKENI. CDR3 protein: CASSPPGGNEQFF. The CDR3 DNA sequence: TGTGCCAGCTCACCCCCTGGGGGCAATGAGCAGTTCTTC.

The V gene is TRBV19, the J gene TRBJ1-2; D remains unclear. The germline V and J ends were trimmed by 3 bases and 4 bases, with 12 bases remaining between them. Germline V gene sequence: CDR1 LNHDA, CDR2 SQIVND (reference sequence). The CDR3 has 14 amino acids. The DNA of the CDR3 is TGTGCCAGTAGTATCTATGGTGAAACCTATGGCTACACCTTC. Residues: CASSIYGETYGYTF.

J is TRBJ1-3 and V is TRBV4-1; D gene unclear. The V end lost 0 bases, the J end lost 1 base, and 4 bases lay between the germline ends. The CDR3 is 14 residues long. Germline lookup yields CDR1 MGHRA and CDR2 YSYEKL. The CDR3 DNA is TGCGCCAGCAGCCAAGACGGATCTGGAAACACCATATATTTT. Translated, it gives CASSQDGSGNTIYF.

V usage is TRBV21-1 and J usage is TRBJ2-3; TRBD2, as called in the table, went unchecked against the DNA. TRBV21-1 is noted as a pseudogene. This CDR3 is built from 14 residues. The CDR3 loop is CASSKRSFTDTQYF. The CDR3 nucleotides are TGTGCCAGCAGCAAGAGGTCATTCACAGATACGCAGTATTTT.

In its sample, this clone was seen a few times. The rearrangement uses TRBV30 and TRBJ2-2, with 7 bases matching TRBD1. The CDR3 length is 14 residues. With V trimmed by 4 bases and J by 0 bases, 2 bases remained unmatched. Germline CDR1 reads GTSNPN; CDR2 reads SVGIG (reference sequence). CDR3 in DNA: TGTGCCTGGATGGACAGGCCGAACACCGGGGAGCTGTTTTTT. Translating gives CAWMDRPNTGELFF.

The chain combines TRBV9 with TRBJ2-3; weak D call: TRBD1 (5 bases). CDR3 size: 15 residues. CDR1 is SGDLS and CDR2 is YYNGEE in the germline V gene. Trimming took 3 bases from V and 0 from J, leaving 11 bases between them. CDR3 in amino acids: CASSARQISTDTQYF. CDR3 DNA sequence: TGTGCCAGCAGCGCCCGACAGATAAGCACAGATACGCAGTATTTT.

The chain combines TRBV27 with TRBJ2-3; either TRBD1 or TRBD2 may fit D (5 bases each). Trimming cost V 6 bases and J 3 bases, with 16 bases left between them. The CDR3 covers 15 residues. Germline V CDR1 and CDR2: MNHEY, SMNVEV (reference sequence). The CDR3 is CASSPGTRATDTQYF. CDR3 in DNA: TGTGCCAGCAGCCCCGGGACCCGAGCTACAGATACGCAGTATTTT.

The chain carries TRBV29-1 and TRBJ1-5; unclear D gene. From germline, CDR1 is SQVTM and CDR2 ANQGSEA. The CDR3 loop spans 12 amino acids. V shed 4 bases and J shed 3 bases, with 7 bases lying between them. This CDR3 reads CSVAHPNQPQHF. The CDR3 bases are TGCAGCGTTGCTCACCCCAATCAGCCCCAGCATTTT.

The rearrangement links TRBV30 to TRBJ1-5; D not resolved. Trimming shortened V by 0 bases and J by 6 bases, and 6 bases separated the two germline ends. This CDR3 contains 12 residues. Germline V gene lookup returns CDR1 GTSNPN and CDR2 SVGIG (reference sequence). DNA of the CDR3: TGTGCCTGGAGTGTGGGTTTTCAGCCCCAGCATTTT. This encodes CAWSVGFQPQHF.

CDR3 loop: CAGKLAGGLGTQYF. CDR3 nucleotide sequence: TGTGCCGGTAAACTAGCGGGAGGGCTGGGGACCCAGTACTTC. The chain recombines TRBV6-4 with TRBJ2-5; 13 bases fit TRBD2. Germline assignment: CDR1 MRHNA and CDR2 SNTAGT. This CDR3 region has 14 residues. The V and J ends lost 11 bases and 7 bases, in that order; junction bases with no gene match: 10.